Below are 26 T cell receptor beta chains sequenced from a single sample in a study of T cells in Graves' hyperthyroidism and ophthalmopathy (dated by TCRdb to the late 2010s). Preparation of the library involved multiplex PCR. Sequencing was carried out with an Illumina HiSeq 2000. Amplification of TCR beta CDR3 regions was carried out from RNA transcripts. A first-round RT-PCR of the TCR CDR3 used the HTBI primer set with the Qiagen OneStep RT-PCR kit. In-frame beta chains were kept once TCRdb had trimmed the public reads at Q25 with fastp and called clones with MiXCR. Identical CDR3 proteins give one entry, which carries the most common genes and DNA. The sample table records around 570,000 distinct CDR3 sequences; 15% to 20% of these occur just once. 40% to 50% of the sample is held by the ten biggest clonotypes. Sequencing used blood. These receptors were collected from a man in his forties or fifties with Graves' ophthalmopathy.

This clonotype was detected ten times or more. V is TRBV7-8 and J is TRBJ2-7; 9 nucleotides agree with TRBD1. The CDR3 covers 15 residues. Germline assignment: CDR1 SGHVS and CDR2 FQNEAQ. Trimming at V came to 6 bases and at J to 2 bases, leaving 8 bases not matched to a gene. The CDR3 protein is CASSLKRDRAYEQYF. CDR3 in DNA: TGTGCCAGCAGTTTAAAACGGGACAGGGCCTACGAGCAGTACTTC.

The V call is TRBV12-3 or TRBV12-4, the J call TRBJ2-2; 8 positions match TRBD2. Germline trimming cut 3 bases from V and 7 bases from J; bases unmatched to any gene: 10. The CDR3 has 16 amino acids. CDR3 bases: TGTGCCAGCAGTTTTGCGGGAGGACGACGTGTCGGGGAGCTGTTTTTT. Amino acids: CASSFAGGRRVGELFF.

This clonotype was seen repeatedly, ten times or more. The gene calls are TRBV27 and TRBJ2-1; D gene unclear. Germline CDR1 is MNHEY and CDR2 is SMNVEV (reference sequence). The CDR3 totals 15 residues. V was pared by 1 base and J by 6 bases, with 13 bases between. Written as DNA, the CDR3 is TGTGCCAGCAGTTTATTCCCAAATCCGAGCAATGAGCAGTTCTTC. It specifies CASSLFPNPSNEQFF.

The rearrangement joins TRBV6-5 to TRBJ2-3, with 14 bases lining up with TRBD2. The CDR3 totals 21 residues. V shed 0 bases and J 4 bases; nucleotides not matched to a gene: 15. The germline gives CDR1 MNHEY, CDR2 SVGAGI. CDR3 sequence reads: CASSYSRTSGGPRAVADTQYF. For the CDR3, the DNA is TGTGCCAGCAGTTACTCCCGGACTAGCGGGGGGCCCAGGGCGGTGGCAGATACGCAGTATTTT.

At least ten counts were recorded for this clonotype. The chain joins TRBV7-8 to TRBJ2-3; D may correspond to TRBD1 or TRBD2 (5 bases each). The germline V and J ends were trimmed by 5 bases and 3 bases, with 24 bases remaining between them. CDR1 SGHVS and CDR2 FQNEAQ come from the germline V gene. The CDR3 runs 18 residues. The CDR3 nucleotides read TGTGCCAGCAGCACACTAGATGTAGGACCAAAGGGGACAGATACGCAGTATTTT. It specifies CASSTLDVGPKGTDTQYF.

In its sample, this clonotype was seen many times. The gene calls are TRBV28 and TRBJ2-7, with TRBD1 matching over 7 bases. CDR1 and CDR2 from the germline V gene are MDHEN and SYDVKM. The CDR3 loop spans 15 amino acids. Unmatched junction bases numbered 8, after V lost 6 bases and J lost 0 bases. For the CDR3, the DNA is TGTGCCAGCAGAATACTGAGGGACAGCTCCTACGAGCAGTACTTC. Amino acids: CASRILRDSSYEQYF.

This clonotype was seen only a few times. CDR3: CASSPPLTVLPNQPQHF. The CDR3 bases are TGTGCCAGCAGCCCCCCCTTGACAGTACTCCCCAATCAGCCCCAGCATTTT. V is TRBV6-1 and J is TRBJ1-5, with D possibly TRBD1 on 5 matching bases. The CDR3 is 17 residues long. Looked up from germline, CDR1 is MNHNS and CDR2 is SASEGT. Trimming stripped 6 bases from V and 3 bases from J, with 21 bases between.

This clonotype was counted many times. The chain has TRBV12-3 or TRBV12-4 and TRBJ2-7, with 7 bases lining up with TRBD1. The CDR3 loop spans 13 amino acids. J was trimmed by 0 bases and V by 8 bases; bases with no gene match: 4. In nucleotides, the CDR3 is TGTGCCAGCGGTTACAGGGGCTCCTACGAGCAGTACTTC. Its protein is CASGYRGSYEQYF.

The chain combines TRBV5-1 with TRBJ2-1, with 8 bases fitting TRBD2. This CDR3 has 15 amino acids. Germline loops: CDR1 SGHRS, CDR2 YFSETQ. V trimming: 1 base; J trimming: 7 bases; junction bases outside the gene matches: 7. The CDR3 nucleotides read TGCGCCAGCAGCTTGATCAGCGGGAGCTGGAATGAGCAGTTCTTC. This encodes CASSLISGSWNEQFF.

This clonotype was counted many times. This chain connects TRBV3-1 to TRBJ1-1; TRBD1 might be the D (6 bases). Trimming shortened V by 0 bases and J by 4 bases, and 18 bases separated the two germline ends. This CDR3 region has 17 residues. Germline V lookup: CDR1 LGHDT, CDR2 YNNKEL (reference sequence). CDR3 nucleotides: TGTGCCAGCAGCCAAGAAAGGCAGGGGATTTGGAGCACTGAAGCTTTCTTT. Its translation is CASSQERQGIWSTEAFF.

On this clonotype itself: This may arise from a read error, as a much more abundant clone is one base away. The CDR3 does not close with the conserved phenylalanine or tryptophan, likely indicating a read error. The V and J genes are TRBV18 and TRBJ1-1, with D unclear. This CDR3 spans 14 amino acids. Trimming took off 0 bases at V and 3 bases at J, with 8 bases between the two ends. Per the germline V gene, CDR1 is KGHSH and CDR2 is LQKENI. The CDR3 sequence is CASSPPEGYTEAFS. CDR3 DNA: TGTGCCAGCTCACCACCTGAGGGATACACTGAAGCTTTCTCT.

This clonotype was counted at least ten times. The chain couples TRBV2 to TRBJ2-3; 11 bases are shared with TRBD2. V shed 6 bases and J 2 bases; nucleotides not matched to a gene: 7. The germline CDR1 and CDR2 sequences are SNHLY and FYNNEI. This CDR3 comprises 16 residues. The CDR3 bases are TGTGCCAGCAGATACGGGACTAGCGGAAACACAGATACGCAGTATTTT. Protein sequence: CASRYGTSGNTDTQYF.

This clonotype was seen a few times. J is TRBJ2-7 and V is TRBV20-1, with D maybe TRBD1 (5 bases). V lost 3 bases and J lost 6, with 18 bases in between. The CDR3 runs 14 residues. Germline V lookup: CDR1 DFQATT, CDR2 SNEGSKA (reference sequence). The CDR3 bases are TGCAGTGCTAGGGGCCACAGGTCAGATGGCGAGCAGTACTTC. This codes for CSARGHRSDGEQYF.

Turning to this clonotype: A junction boundary mismatches the germline segment, possibly from a read error. V is TRBV9 and J is TRBJ2-3; TRBD2 agrees at 11 bases. Germline CDR1 SGDLS, CDR2 YYNGEE. The CDR3 extends over 16 amino acids. As DNA, the CDR3 is TGCGCCAGCAGCCAACTAGCGGGGGATTACACAGATACGCAGTATTTT. Amino acids: CASSQLAGDYTDTQYF.

The rearrangement joins TRBV9 to TRBJ2-6, with TRBD1 as a possible D gene (6 bases). V gave up 4 bases and J gave up 4 bases, with 24 bases separating them. The CDR3 length is 19 residues. CDR1 and CDR2 from the germline V gene are SGDLS and YYNGEE. The CDR3 nucleotides read TGTGCCAGCAGCCCTGGGGGCGGACAGTCCTTTCCCGGGGCCAACGTCCTGACTTTC. Amino acids: CASSPGGGQSFPGANVLTF.

This chain joins TRBV7-7 and TRBJ2-1; possible D gene TRBD2, 6 bases. The CDR3 loop spans 13 amino acids. Per germline, CDR1 SSHAT and CDR2 FNYEAQ (reference sequence). As DNA, the CDR3 is TGTGCTAGCGGACAAACGCTAGTGGGTGAGCAGTTCTTC. It translates to CASGQTLVGEQFF.

This clonotype was seen ten or more times. The V and J genes are TRBV6-1 and TRBJ2-3, with a tentative D call TRBD2 (5 bases). Trimming shortened V by 5 bases and J by 1 base, and 10 bases separated the two germline ends. CDR1 is MNHNS and CDR2 is SASEGT in the germline V gene. This CDR3 comprises 14 residues. The CDR3 DNA is TGTGCCAGCAGTTGGGCCGGGGGCACAGATACGCAGTATTTT. Translating it yields CASSWAGGTDTQYF.

V is TRBV5-1 and J is TRBJ1-1; unclear D gene. The CDR3 length is 15 residues. Trimming left V 2 bases short and J 1 base short, with 12 bases between. Germline V gene lookup returns CDR1 SGHRS and CDR2 YFSETQ. CDR3 DNA: TGCGCCAGCAGCTTTAGGTGGCTAGGGAACACTGAAGCTTTCTTT. It codes for CASSFRWLGNTEAFF.

The V call is TRBV4-2, the J call TRBJ2-3; D may be TRBD1 (6 bases). The CDR3 sequence is 18 residues long. Deletions cut 1 base from V and 0 bases from J, with 17 bases between. Per the germline V gene, CDR1 is LGHNA and CDR2 is YNFKEQ. CDR3 bases: TGTGCCAGCAGCCAAGGCCCTGGGGCGGACAGTAGCACAGATACGCAGTATTTT. Its protein product is CASSQGPGADSSTDTQYF.

The V and J genes are TRBV5-1 and TRBJ2-7, with 9 nucleotides matching TRBD1. The CDR3 is 13 amino acids. Losses at the gene ends were 4 bases for V and 6 bases for J; bases not matched to a gene: 5. CDR1 and CDR2 (germline): SGHRS, YFSETQ. CDR3 DNA: TGCGCCAGCAGCCAGGGACAGGGAACCGAGCAGTACTTC. This sequence encodes CASSQGQGTEQYF.

Comments on this clonotype: A much larger clone lies one base from this, so it may be a read error. The V and J genes are TRBV2 and TRBJ2-3; 14 nucleotides align to TRBD2. The CDR3 is 16 residues long. CDR1 and CDR2 from the germline V gene are SNHLY and FYNNEI. The CDR3 region is CARGLAGEPSTGTQYF. CDR3 bases: TGTGCCAGGGGACTAGCGGGGGAACCTAGCACAGGTACGCAGTATTTT. Drawing the rest from reference TRBV2 and TRBJ2-3, the complete variable domain is EPEVTQTPSHQVTQMGQEVILRCVPISNHLYFYWYRQILGQKVEFLVSFYNNEISEKSEIFDDQFSVERPDGSNFTLKIRSTKLEDSAMYFCARGLAGEPSTGTQYFGPGTRLTVL.

This clonotype was counted at least ten times. This sequence joins TRBV6-1 and TRBJ1-6; 11 bases align to TRBD1. The CDR3 runs to 15 residues. The junction had 1 base not matched to a gene; V was cut back by 3 bases and J by 6 bases. CDR1 MNHNS and CDR2 SASEGT come from the germline V gene. The CDR3 nucleotides read TGTGCCAGCAGTGATGGACAGGGGGCTAATTCACCCCTCCACTTT. Translation gives CASSDGQGANSPLHF.

This clonotype was seen only once. A read error may account for a junction end that differs from germline. The chain combines TRBV5-5 with TRBJ2-3; 9 bases are shared with TRBD2. The CDR3 is 17 amino acids. Germline V lookup: CDR1 SGHKS, CDR2 YYEKEE (reference sequence). The CDR3 nucleotides read TGCGCCAGCAGCCAACCTAGCGGGGCCCTAACCACAGATACGCAGTATTTT. Protein: CASSQPSGALTTDTQYF.

A few counts support this clonotype. This sequence joins TRBV5-4 and TRBJ1-3; perhaps TRBD1 as D (5 bases). Germline values: CDR1 SGHNT, CDR2 YYREEE (reference sequence). CDR3 size: 16 residues. V gave up 3 bases and J gave up 0 bases, with 13 bases separating them. CDR3 amino acids: CASSWGGRYSGNTIYF. The CDR3 coding sequence is TGTGCCAGCAGCTGGGGGGGACGGTACTCTGGAAACACCATATATTTT.

The table lists this clonotype with many counts. V and J are TRBV2 and TRBJ2-1; 7 bases are a match to TRBD1. V lost 7 bases, J lost 9 bases, and 9 bases stayed unmatched. The CDR3 covers 13 residues. CDR1 is SNHLY and CDR2 is FYNNEI in the germline V gene. CDR3: CASTAGGRSEQFF. CDR3 in DNA: TGTGCCAGCACGGCAGGGGGTAGGAGTGAGCAGTTCTTC.

To note about this clonotype: Possible read error: a much larger clone is one base away. This chain links TRBV9 with TRBJ1-1; D gene unclear. Germline CDR1 and CDR2: SGDLS and YYNGEE. CDR3 length: 14 amino acids. Written as DNA, the CDR3 is TGTGCCAGCAGCGTAGTCGGATCGAACACTGGAGCTTTCTTT. Protein: CASSVVGSNTGAFF.